These 3 T cell receptor beta chains were all obtained from the same sample, sequenced in a study of blood T cell repertoires in COVID-19. The method was immunoSEQ multiplex PCR; TCRdb's version includes in-frame clones alone and lacks a portion of them. The sample holds hundreds of thousands of clones, approximately 90% seen once. What was sequenced was peripheral blood. The source of these receptors is a woman aged 30 to 39 with acute or convalescent COVID-19.

The CDR3 nucleotides are TGTGCCAGCAGCTGGGGGGGAGCTAGCATTTCCTACGAGCAGTACTTC. Translated: CASSWGGASISYEQYF. The rearrangement joins TRBV5-6 to TRBJ2-7, with 7 bases identical to TRBD2. There are 16 residues in the CDR3. Germline loops: CDR1 SGHDT, CDR2 YYEEEE. V shed 3 bases, J shed 1 base, and the junction held 10 bases outside the gene matches. The entire variable domain, with the rest obtained from reference TRBV5-6 and TRBJ2-7, is as follows: DAGVTQSPTHLIKTRGQQVTLRCSPKSGHDTVSWYQQALGQGPQFIFQYYEEEERQRGNFPDRFSGHQFPNYSSELNVNALLLGDSALYLCASSWGGASISYEQYFGPGTRLTVT.

The chain recombines TRBV30 with TRBJ2-7, with D unclear. The germline V and J ends were trimmed by 0 bases and 3 bases, with 6 bases remaining between them. Germline CDR1 is GTSNPN and CDR2 is SVGIG (reference sequence). The CDR3 totals 12 residues. The CDR3 loop is CAWSVRRYEQYF. In DNA, the CDR3 is TGTGCCTGGAGTGTGCGCCGCTACGAGCAGTACTTC. The full variable domain, with the rest looked up from reference TRBV30 and TRBJ2-7, is SQTIHQWPATLVQPVGSPLSLECTVEGTSNPNLYWYRQAAGRGLQLLFYSVGIGQISSEVPQNLSASRPQDRQFILSSKKLLLSDSGFYLCAWSVRRYEQYFGPGTRLTVT.

The V call is TRBV28, the J call TRBJ2-7; TRBD2 matches 11 bases. Germline V lookup: CDR1 MDHEN, CDR2 SYDVKM. This CDR3 is 15 amino acids long. The trim removed 6 bases at V and 13 bases at J, leaving 17 bases unmatched. CDR3 sequence (DNA): TGTGCCAGCAGCTTACCGGGGGTAGCGGGGGGGCCGCACTACTTC. As protein: CASSLPGVAGGPHYF.